This is a list of T cell receptor beta chains from one sample in a study of shared clonotypes between healthy human individuals. Generated by immunoSEQ multiplex PCR, the TCRdb table keeps only in-frame clones and is missing some. Here the sample spans 2 million to 2.5 million clones, about 92% being singletons. Sample: naive CD8+ T cells from PBMCs. Receptors were obtained from a man younger than 30 in good health. Some clones in this sample may be carry-over from other donors' samples. Each CDR3 is given with its conserved first and last residue. The D gene is left open where the match is weak. Not every row has a clone size; where given, it reads once, few, many or a size class.

v_gene: TRBV6-5
j_gene: TRBJ1-1
d_gene: -
len: 15
abundance: -
CDR3aa: CASSYGNGWGTEAFF
CDR3nt: TGTGCCAGCAGTTATGGGAACGGATGGGGGACTGAAGCTTTCTTT

v_gene: TRBV5-1
j_gene: TRBJ2-1
d_gene: TRBD2
len: 13
abundance: once
CDR3aa: CASSLWVAGEQFF
CDR3nt: TGCGCCAGCAGCTTGTGGGTAGCGGGTGAGCAGTTCTTC

v_gene: TRBV27
j_gene: TRBJ2-7
d_gene: TRBD1
len: 11
abundance: -
CDR3aa: CASSRGLEQYF
CDR3nt: TGTGCCAGTTCCAGGGGGCTCGAGCAGTACTTC

v_gene: TRBV19
j_gene: TRBJ2-3
d_gene: -
len: 16
abundance: -
CDR3aa: CASSIVQWAPQDTQYF
CDR3nt: TGTGCCAGTAGTATCGTGCAGTGGGCCCCACAGGATACGCAGTATTTT

v_gene: TRBV29-1
j_gene: TRBJ1-1
d_gene: TRBD1
len: 12
abundance: -
CDR3aa: CSARTGRTEAFF
CDR3nt: TGCAGCGCCCGGACAGGGAGGACTGAAGCTTTCTTT

v_gene: TRBV4-3
j_gene: TRBJ2-3
d_gene: -
len: 14
abundance: -
CDR3aa: CASSPLAASDTQYF
CDR3nt: TGCGCCAGCAGCCCACTAGCCGCCTCGGATACGCAGTATTTT

v_gene: TRBV27
j_gene: TRBJ2-7
d_gene: -
len: 15
abundance: -
CDR3aa: CASLNTWSGSYEQYF
CDR3nt: TGTGCCAGCCTCAACACGTGGAGTGGGTCCTACGAGCAGTACTTC

v_gene: TRBV9
j_gene: TRBJ2-7
d_gene: TRBD1
len: 15
abundance: -
CDR3aa: CASSVSGTGGYEQYF
CDR3nt: TGTGCCAGCAGCGTGAGCGGGACAGGGGGCTACGAGCAGTACTTC

v_gene: TRBV28
j_gene: TRBJ2-7
d_gene: TRBD2
len: 15
abundance: -
CDR3aa: CASSSQTSGAYEQYF
CDR3nt: TGTGCCAGCAGTTCCCAGACTAGCGGGGCTTACGAGCAGTACTTC

v_gene: TRBV10-2
j_gene: TRBJ1-1
d_gene: -
len: 13
abundance: -
CDR3aa: CASAYGPRTEAFF
CDR3nt: TGCGCCAGCGCTTATGGCCCGCGCACTGAAGCTTTCTTT

v_gene: TRBV4-3
j_gene: TRBJ2-4
d_gene: TRBD1
len: 21
abundance: -
CDR3aa: CASSQDPSLPGQGWAKNIQYF
CDR3nt: TGCGCCAGCAGCCAAGACCCCAGCCTACCGGGACAGGGATGGGCCAAAAACATTCAGTACTTC

v_gene: TRBV7-3
j_gene: TRBJ1-1
d_gene: -
len: 15
abundance: -
CDR3aa: CASSLLAGVDTEAFF
CDR3nt: TGTGCCAGCAGCTTATTGGCCGGTGTCGACACTGAAGCTTTCTTT

v_gene: TRBV27
j_gene: TRBJ1-5
d_gene: -
len: 15
abundance: -
CDR3aa: CASSPATGLNQPQHF
CDR3nt: TGTGCCAGCAGTCCAGCGACAGGCCTCAATCAGCCCCAGCATTTT

v_gene: TRBV7-9
j_gene: TRBJ2-1
d_gene: TRBD1
len: 15
abundance: once
CDR3aa: CASSPDRAPYNEQFF
CDR3nt: TGTGCCAGCAGCCCCGACAGGGCCCCCTACAATGAGCAGTTCTTC

v_gene: TRBV7-3
j_gene: TRBJ2-5
d_gene: TRBD2
len: 15
abundance: -
CDR3aa: CASSSGLAGGETQYF
CDR3nt: TGTGCCAGCAGCTCCGGACTAGCGGGCGGAGAGACCCAGTACTTC

v_gene: TRBV5-4
j_gene: TRBJ2-3
d_gene: TRBD2
len: 14
abundance: -
CDR3aa: CASTRGGSTDTQYF
CDR3nt: TGTGCCAGCACCCGGGGGGGCAGCACAGATACGCAGTATTTT

v_gene: TRBV28
j_gene: TRBJ2-1
d_gene: -
len: 15
abundance: -
CDR3aa: CASSAPGGLYNEQFF
CDR3nt: TGTGCCAGCAGTGCCCCCGGGGGATTATACAATGAGCAGTTCTTC

v_gene: TRBV7-3
j_gene: TRBJ2-1
d_gene: TRBD2
len: 16
abundance: -
CDR3aa: CASSVKAGPSYNEQFF
CDR3nt: TGTGCCAGCAGCGTAAAAGCGGGACCGTCCTACAATGAGCAGTTCTTC

v_gene: TRBV27
j_gene: TRBJ2-2
d_gene: -
len: 15
abundance: -
CDR3aa: CASSLRWQFLGELFF
CDR3nt: TGTGCCAGCAGTTTACGGTGGCAGTTCTTGGGGGAGCTGTTTTTT

v_gene: TRBV19
j_gene: TRBJ1-5
d_gene: -
len: 15
abundance: -
CDR3aa: CASSIFSGSGQPQHF
CDR3nt: TGTGCCAGTAGTATATTCTCAGGTTCCGGGCAGCCCCAGCATTTT

v_gene: TRBV7-9
j_gene: TRBJ2-5
d_gene: -
len: 12
abundance: -
CDR3aa: CASSLGPETQYF
CDR3nt: TGTGCCAGCAGCTTAGGCCCGGAGACCCAGTACTTC

v_gene: TRBV19
j_gene: TRBJ2-1
d_gene: -
len: 14
abundance: -
CDR3aa: CASSIRGRLVEQFF
CDR3nt: TGTGCCAGTAGTATTAGGGGACGTCTGGTGGAGCAGTTCTTC

v_gene: TRBV5-1
j_gene: TRBJ2-1
d_gene: TRBD2
len: 16
abundance: -
CDR3aa: CASSLGLAGVAVEQFF
CDR3nt: TGCGCCAGCAGCTTGGGACTAGCGGGAGTGGCGGTTGAGCAGTTCTTC

v_gene: TRBV28
j_gene: TRBJ1-5
d_gene: -
len: 15
abundance: -
CDR3aa: CASIRGPGQSQPQHF
CDR3nt: TGTGCCAGCATCCGGGGGCCCGGTCAGAGCCAGCCCCAGCATTTT

v_gene: TRBV4-2
j_gene: TRBJ2-1
d_gene: TRBD2
len: 23
abundance: -
CDR3aa: CASTHEGRLTGLAGGFSYNEQFF
CDR3nt: TGTGCCAGCACCCACGAGGGGCGGCTAACGGGGCTAGCGGGAGGATTTTCCTACAATGAGCAGTTCTTC

v_gene: TRBV5-6
j_gene: TRBJ1-2
d_gene: TRBD1
len: 14
abundance: -
CDR3aa: CASSSGTGGYGYTF
CDR3nt: TGTGCCAGCAGCTCCGGGACAGGGGGTTATGGCTACACCTTC

v_gene: TRBV29-1
j_gene: TRBJ2-7
d_gene: -
len: 12
abundance: -
CDR3aa: CSVIRSGDEQYF
CDR3nt: TGCAGCGTCATAAGGTCAGGCGACGAGCAGTACTTC

v_gene: TRBV27
j_gene: TRBJ2-3
d_gene: -
len: 11
abundance: -
CDR3aa: CASSFGRSQYF
CDR3nt: TGTGCCAGCAGTTTTGGCCGATCCCAGTATTTT

v_gene: TRBV28
j_gene: TRBJ2-2
d_gene: TRBD2
len: 16
abundance: -
CDR3aa: CASSPTSGQNTGELFF
CDR3nt: TGTGCCAGCAGCCCGACTAGCGGGCAGAACACCGGGGAGCTGTTTTTT

v_gene: TRBV27
j_gene: TRBJ2-2
d_gene: TRBD2
len: 17
abundance: -
CDR3aa: CASSQGLAVANTGELFF
CDR3nt: TGTGCCAGCAGTCAAGGACTAGCGGTCGCGAACACCGGGGAGCTGTTTTTT

v_gene: TRBV9
j_gene: TRBJ1-5
d_gene: -
len: 15
abundance: -
CDR3aa: CASSMEGRGNQPQHF
CDR3nt: TGTGCCAGCAGCATGGAGGGGCGCGGCAATCAGCCCCAGCATTTT

v_gene: TRBV6-6
j_gene: TRBJ1-1
d_gene: -
len: 13
abundance: -
CDR3aa: CASSYGSFTEAFF
CDR3nt: TGTGCCAGCAGTTACGGATCATTCACTGAAGCTTTCTTT

v_gene: TRBV9
j_gene: TRBJ2-1
d_gene: TRBD2
len: 17
abundance: -
CDR3aa: CASSAHTSGDSYNEQFF
CDR3nt: TGTGCCAGCAGCGCCCATACTAGCGGTGATTCCTACAATGAGCAGTTCTTC

v_gene: TRBV5-4
j_gene: TRBJ2-7
d_gene: TRBD2
len: 14
abundance: -
CDR3aa: CAYSGGRALYEQYF
CDR3nt: TGTGCGTACAGTGGGGGGAGGGCCCTCTACGAGCAGTACTTC

v_gene: TRBV5-1
j_gene: TRBJ2-3
d_gene: TRBD2
len: 18
abundance: -
CDR3aa: CASSPRTSGRAGTDTQYF
CDR3nt: TGCGCCAGCAGCCCTCGGACTAGCGGGAGAGCGGGAACAGATACGCAGTATTTT

v_gene: TRBV27
j_gene: TRBJ1-4
d_gene: -
len: 14
abundance: -
CDR3aa: CASSPRRGNEKLFF
CDR3nt: TGTGCCAGCAGCCCAAGGAGGGGTAATGAAAAACTGTTTTTT

v_gene: TRBV2
j_gene: TRBJ2-7
d_gene: TRBD2
len: 14
abundance: once
CDR3aa: CASSEARGGVEQYF
CDR3nt: TGTGCCAGCAGTGAAGCCCGGGGGGGCGTCGAGCAGTACTTC

v_gene: TRBV27
j_gene: TRBJ2-7
d_gene: TRBD1
len: 16
abundance: -
CDR3aa: CASSPSAGGQGLEQYF
CDR3nt: TGTGCCAGCAGTCCGTCAGCTGGGGGACAGGGACTCGAGCAGTACTTC

v_gene: TRBV9
j_gene: TRBJ2-7
d_gene: -
len: 16
abundance: -
CDR3aa: CASSVGPSSGVYEQYF
CDR3nt: TGTGCCAGCAGCGTAGGTCCTTCCTCAGGGGTCTACGAGCAGTACTTC

v_gene: TRBV9
j_gene: TRBJ2-2
d_gene: TRBD2
len: 19
abundance: -
CDR3aa: CASSPRQLAGGGNTGELFF
CDR3nt: TGTGCCAGCAGCCCGCGACAACTAGCGGGAGGGGGGAACACCGGGGAGCTGTTTTTT